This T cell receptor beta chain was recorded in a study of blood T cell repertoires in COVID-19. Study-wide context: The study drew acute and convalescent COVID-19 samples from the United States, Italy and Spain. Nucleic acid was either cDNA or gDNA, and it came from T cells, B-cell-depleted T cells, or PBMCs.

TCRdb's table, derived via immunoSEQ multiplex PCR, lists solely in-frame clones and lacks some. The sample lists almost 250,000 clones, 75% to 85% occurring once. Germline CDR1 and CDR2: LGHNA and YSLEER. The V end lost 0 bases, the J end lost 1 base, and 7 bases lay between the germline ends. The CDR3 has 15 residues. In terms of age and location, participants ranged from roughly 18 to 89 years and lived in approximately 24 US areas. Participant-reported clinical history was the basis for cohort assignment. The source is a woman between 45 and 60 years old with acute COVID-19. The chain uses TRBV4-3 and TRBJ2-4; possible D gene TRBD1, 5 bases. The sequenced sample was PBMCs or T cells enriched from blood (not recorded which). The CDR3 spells CASSQENRAKNIQYF. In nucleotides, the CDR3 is TGCGCCAGCAGCCAAGAAAACAGGGCCAAAAACATTCAGTACTTC.